The clone carrying this T cell receptor (beta chain) was picked up many times. This specimen belongs to a study of early T cells in non-severe SARS-CoV-2 infection. TCRdb analysed the 5' RACE reads with MiXCR anew, one entry per CDR3 protein. The data show more than 60,000 distinct CDR3 sequences, with less than 15% seen just once and about 8% held by the top ten. The V gene's germline CDR1 is DFQATT and CDR2 SNEGSKA (reference sequence). The V gene lost 6 bases and the J gene lost 5 bases, with 23 bases spanning the gap. The CDR3 has 16 residues. The V gene is TRBV20-1, the J gene TRBJ2-1; D call uncertain. Sequencing was performed on whole blood. This clonotype originated in an adult who was a healthcare worker with PCR-confirmed SARS-CoV-2 infection or an uninfected control (not recorded which). DNA of the CDR3: TGCAGTGCACCTCCGACCGGGTCAAGGACCCACAATGAGCAGTTCTTC. It is translated as CSAPPTGSRTHNEQFF.